This TCR beta chain was identified in a study of T cell responses to AZD1222 COVID-19 vaccine. Study-wide results and caveats: Rises in breadth and depth of Spike-specific TCRs came after two AZD1222 doses. The donors showed a predominance of white British ancestry and of females, with possible underestimation of clonal diversity. Seropositive at baseline were only a handful of AZD1222 recipients. Repertoires in all cases were sampled only once the peak T cell response had passed.

Sequenced by immunoSEQ multiplex PCR; TCRdb stores in-frame clones only, minus some. This table holds over 110,000 clones, about 90% found once. Note on this clone: Antigen: not known.

The germline V gene encodes CDR1 KGHSH and CDR2 LQKENI. V was pared by 6 bases and J by 0 bases, with 15 bases between. This CDR3 is 17 amino acids long. The clonotype originates from an adult in good health. The sample here was peripheral blood, taken on day 0 of AZD1222 vaccination. The chain links TRBV18 to TRBJ2-6; D is tentatively TRBD1 or TRBD2 (6 bases each). CDR3 protein: CASSRVWGASGANVLTF. The CDR3 DNA sequence: TGTGCCAGCTCCCGAGTCTGGGGGGCCTCTGGGGCCAACGTCCTGACTTTC.